This TCR beta chain was recovered during a study of T cell changes during pregnancy in multiple sclerosis (dated by TCRdb to the late 2010s). For context, the study as a whole: The study looked at changes in the T cell repertoire across pregnancy in women with multiple sclerosis.

Library method: the immunoSEQ multiplex PCR assay. Held by TCRdb, this immuneACCESS table contains in-frame sequences only and omits some clones. Under half of the omission traces to an unresolved V gene where checked; the cause of the rest is unknown. This sample lists roughly 15,000 clones; about 86% were detected once. The top ten clones comprise roughly a fifth of the sample. Details on this clone: No cognate antigen has been identified for it. Base qualities were left out, and no much larger clone turns up one base away.

From V the trimming removes 3 bases and from J it removes 4 bases, while the gene matches leave 3 bases of the junction unaccounted for. From its cysteine to its phenylalanine, the CDR3 spans 15 amino acids. Of all the DNA, just the CDR3 is kept, 45 bases in frame from base 1. CDR1 and CDR2 (MGHRA, YSYEKL) derive from the germline V gene. The chain is made from TRBV4-1 and TRBJ1-6, with TRBD1 matching 7 junction bases. This sequence was found in a female donor with multiple sclerosis, enrolled in a pregnancy study. The specimen was CD8+ T cells from peripheral blood mononuclear cells, collected in the first trimester of pregnancy. The CDR3 sequence is CASSQKDRYNSPLHF. The DNA sequence follows: TGCGCCAGCAGCCAGAAGGACAGGTATAATTCACCCCTCCACTTT.